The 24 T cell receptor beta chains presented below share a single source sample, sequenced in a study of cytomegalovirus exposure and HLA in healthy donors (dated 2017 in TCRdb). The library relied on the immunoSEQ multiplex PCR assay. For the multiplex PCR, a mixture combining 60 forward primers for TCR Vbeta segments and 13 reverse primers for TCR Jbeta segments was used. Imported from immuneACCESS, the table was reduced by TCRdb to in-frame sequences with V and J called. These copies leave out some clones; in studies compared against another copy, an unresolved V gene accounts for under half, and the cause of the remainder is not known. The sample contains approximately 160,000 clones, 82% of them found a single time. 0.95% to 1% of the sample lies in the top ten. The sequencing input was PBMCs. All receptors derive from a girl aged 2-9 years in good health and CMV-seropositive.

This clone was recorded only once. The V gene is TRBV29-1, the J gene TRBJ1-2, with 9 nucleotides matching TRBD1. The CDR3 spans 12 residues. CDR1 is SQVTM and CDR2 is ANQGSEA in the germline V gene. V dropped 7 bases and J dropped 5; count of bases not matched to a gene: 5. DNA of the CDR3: TGCAGCGCCCGACAGGGGGGTTATGGCTACACCTTC. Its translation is CSARQGGYGYTF.

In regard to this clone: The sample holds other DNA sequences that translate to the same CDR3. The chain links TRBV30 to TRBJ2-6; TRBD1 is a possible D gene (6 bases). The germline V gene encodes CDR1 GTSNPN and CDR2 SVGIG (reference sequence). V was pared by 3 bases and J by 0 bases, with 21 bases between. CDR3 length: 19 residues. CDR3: CAWRVGTGLLNSGANVLTF. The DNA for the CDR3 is TGTGCCTGGAGAGTAGGTACAGGGCTCCTCAACTCTGGGGCCAACGTCCTGACTTTC.

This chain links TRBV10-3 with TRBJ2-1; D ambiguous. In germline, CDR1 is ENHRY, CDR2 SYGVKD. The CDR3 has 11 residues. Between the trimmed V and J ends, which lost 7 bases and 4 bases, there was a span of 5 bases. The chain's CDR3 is CAIKTYNEQFF. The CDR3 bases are TGTGCCATCAAGACTTACAATGAGCAGTTCTTC.

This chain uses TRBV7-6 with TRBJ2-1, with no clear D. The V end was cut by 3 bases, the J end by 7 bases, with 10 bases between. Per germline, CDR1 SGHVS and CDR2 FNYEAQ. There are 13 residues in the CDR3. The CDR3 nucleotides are TGTGCCAGCAGCTTGACTGGTTTAAATGAGCAGTTCTTC. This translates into CASSLTGLNEQFF.

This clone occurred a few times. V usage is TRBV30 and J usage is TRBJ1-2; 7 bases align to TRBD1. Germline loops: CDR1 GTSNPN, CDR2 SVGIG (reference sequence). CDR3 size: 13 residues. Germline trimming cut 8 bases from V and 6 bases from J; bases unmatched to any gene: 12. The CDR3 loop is CAHKQGPRDGYTF. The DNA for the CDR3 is TGTGCCCATAAACAGGGGCCTAGGGATGGCTACACCTTC.

The CDR3 loop is CASSPWTVRGENTEAFF. The CDR3, as DNA: TGTGCCAGCTCACCCTGGACAGTAAGGGGTGAGAACACTGAAGCTTTCTTT. The chain recombines TRBV18 with TRBJ1-1, with a possible D match to TRBD1 (6 bases). Germline CDR1 KGHSH, CDR2 LQKENI. The CDR3 totals 17 residues. Deletions cut 3 bases from V and 1 base from J, with 18 bases between.

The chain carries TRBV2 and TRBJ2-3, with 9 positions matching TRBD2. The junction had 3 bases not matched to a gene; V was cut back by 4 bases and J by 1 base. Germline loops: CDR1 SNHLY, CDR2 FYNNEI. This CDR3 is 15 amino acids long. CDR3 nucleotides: TGTGCCAGCAGTGGAAGGACTAGCGGCACAGATACGCAGTATTTT. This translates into CASSGRTSGTDTQYF.

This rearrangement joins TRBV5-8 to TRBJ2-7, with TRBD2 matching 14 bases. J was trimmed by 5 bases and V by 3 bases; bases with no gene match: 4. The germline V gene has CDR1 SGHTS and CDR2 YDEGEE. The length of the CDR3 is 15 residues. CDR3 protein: CASSYRTSGRNEQYF. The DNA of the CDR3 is TGTGCCAGCAGCTACAGGACTAGCGGGAGGAACGAGCAGTACTTC.

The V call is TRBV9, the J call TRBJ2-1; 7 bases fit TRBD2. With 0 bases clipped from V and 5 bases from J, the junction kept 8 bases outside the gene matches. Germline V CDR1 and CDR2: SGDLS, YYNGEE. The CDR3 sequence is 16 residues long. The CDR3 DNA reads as TGTGCCAGCAGCGTAGGGGGAGGGGTCGCGGACAATGAGCAGTTCTTC. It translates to CASSVGGGVADNEQFF.

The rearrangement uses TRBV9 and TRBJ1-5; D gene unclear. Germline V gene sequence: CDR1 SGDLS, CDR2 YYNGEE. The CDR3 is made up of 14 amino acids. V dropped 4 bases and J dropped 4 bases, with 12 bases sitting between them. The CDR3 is CASSPLGGNQPQHF. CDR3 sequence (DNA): TGTGCCAGCAGCCCCCTCGGAGGGAATCAGCCCCAGCATTTT.

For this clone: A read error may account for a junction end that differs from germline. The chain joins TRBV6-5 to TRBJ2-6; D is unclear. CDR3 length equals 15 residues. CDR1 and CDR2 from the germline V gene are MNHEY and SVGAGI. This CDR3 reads CAGSYEALGANVLTF. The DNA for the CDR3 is TGTGCCGGCAGTTACGAAGCTCTCGGGGCCAACGTCCTGACTTTC.

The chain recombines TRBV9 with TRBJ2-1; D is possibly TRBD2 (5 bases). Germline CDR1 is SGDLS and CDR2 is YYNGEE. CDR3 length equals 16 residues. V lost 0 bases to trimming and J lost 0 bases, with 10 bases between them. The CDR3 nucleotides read TGTGCCAGCAGCGTAGTAGCGCAGAGCTCCTACAATGAGCAGTTCTTC. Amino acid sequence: CASSVVAQSSYNEQFF.

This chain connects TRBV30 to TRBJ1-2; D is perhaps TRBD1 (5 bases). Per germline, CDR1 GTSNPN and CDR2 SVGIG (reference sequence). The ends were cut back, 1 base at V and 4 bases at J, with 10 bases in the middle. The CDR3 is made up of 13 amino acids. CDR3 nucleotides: TGTGCCTGGAGTGAAGGAGGGGCCTATGGCTACACCTTC. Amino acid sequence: CAWSEGGAYGYTF.

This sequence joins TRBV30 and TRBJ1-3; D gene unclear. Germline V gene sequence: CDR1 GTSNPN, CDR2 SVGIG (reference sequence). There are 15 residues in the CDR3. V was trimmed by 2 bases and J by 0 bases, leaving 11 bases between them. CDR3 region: CAWSSGEYSGNTIYF. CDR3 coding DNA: TGTGCCTGGAGTTCGGGAGAGTACTCTGGAAACACCATATATTTT.

The CDR3 protein is CAISGVGQGASYNEQFF. The CDR3, as DNA: TGTGCCATCAGTGGGGTCGGACAGGGGGCGTCCTACAATGAGCAGTTCTTC. V and J are TRBV10-3 and TRBJ2-1, with 11 bases that match TRBD1. This CDR3 region has 17 residues. V lost 4 bases, J lost 1 base, and 6 bases stayed unmatched. Germline-derived CDR1 and CDR2 are ENHRY and SYGVKD.

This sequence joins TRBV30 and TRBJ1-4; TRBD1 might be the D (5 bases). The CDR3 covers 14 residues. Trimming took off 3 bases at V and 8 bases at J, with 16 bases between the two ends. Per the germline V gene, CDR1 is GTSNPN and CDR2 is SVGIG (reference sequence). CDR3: CAWSGTQGREKLFF. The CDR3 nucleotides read TGTGCCTGGAGCGGAACGCAGGGTCGGGAAAAACTGTTTTTT. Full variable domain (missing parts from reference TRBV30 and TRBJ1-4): SQTIHQWPATLVQPVGSPLSLECTVEGTSNPNLYWYRQAAGRGLQLLFYSVGIGQISSEVPQNLSASRPQDRQFILSSKKLLLSDSGFYLCAWSGTQGREKLFFGSGTQLSVL.

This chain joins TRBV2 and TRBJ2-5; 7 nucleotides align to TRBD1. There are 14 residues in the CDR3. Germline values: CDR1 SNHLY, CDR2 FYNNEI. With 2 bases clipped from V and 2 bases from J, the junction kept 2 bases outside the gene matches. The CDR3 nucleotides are TGTGCCAGCAGTGAAACGACAGGGCAAGAGACCCAGTACTTC. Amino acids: CASSETTGQETQYF.

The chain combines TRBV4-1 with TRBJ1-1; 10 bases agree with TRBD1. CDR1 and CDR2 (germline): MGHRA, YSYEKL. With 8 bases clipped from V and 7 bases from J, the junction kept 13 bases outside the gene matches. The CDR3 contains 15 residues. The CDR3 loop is CASRSPGQGKGEAFF. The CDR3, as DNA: TGCGCCAGCCGCTCACCGGGACAGGGGAAAGGTGAAGCTTTCTTT.

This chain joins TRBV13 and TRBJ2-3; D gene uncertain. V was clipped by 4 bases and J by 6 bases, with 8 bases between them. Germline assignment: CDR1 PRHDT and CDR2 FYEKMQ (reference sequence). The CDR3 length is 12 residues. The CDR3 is CASSSLADTQYF. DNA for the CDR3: TGTGCCAGCAGCTCCCTTGCGGATACGCAGTATTTT.

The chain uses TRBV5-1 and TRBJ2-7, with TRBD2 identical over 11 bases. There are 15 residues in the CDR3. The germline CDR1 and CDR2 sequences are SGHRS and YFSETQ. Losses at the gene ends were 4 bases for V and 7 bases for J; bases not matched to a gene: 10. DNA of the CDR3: TGCGCCAGCAGCGTCACTAGCGGGAGATCTGGGGAGCAGTACTTC. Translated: CASSVTSGRSGEQYF.

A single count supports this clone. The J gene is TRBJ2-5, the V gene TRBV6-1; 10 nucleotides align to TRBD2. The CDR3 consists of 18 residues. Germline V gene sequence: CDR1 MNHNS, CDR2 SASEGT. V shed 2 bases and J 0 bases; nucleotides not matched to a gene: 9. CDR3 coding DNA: TGTGCCAGCAGTGAAAGTGGGTCTAGCGGGAGAGACCAAGAGACCCAGTACTTC. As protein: CASSESGSSGRDQETQYF.

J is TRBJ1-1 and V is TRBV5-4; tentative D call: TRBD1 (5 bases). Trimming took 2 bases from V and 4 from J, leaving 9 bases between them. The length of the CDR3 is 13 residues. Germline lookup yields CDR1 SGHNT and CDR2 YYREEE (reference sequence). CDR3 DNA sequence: TGTGCCAGCAGCTTTAGGGGAGGCACTGAAGCTTTCTTT. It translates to CASSFRGGTEAFF.

The CDR3 DNA sequence: TGTGCCAGCAGCCCCCAGGGAACTAGCACAGATACGCAGTATTTT. This gives the protein CASSPQGTSTDTQYF. This chain uses TRBV5-4 with TRBJ2-3; D perhaps matches TRBD1 (5 bases). The germline CDR1 and CDR2 sequences are SGHNT and YYREEE (reference sequence). V was clipped by 4 bases and J by 0 bases, with 12 bases between them. The CDR3 is 15 amino acids. Combining the CDR3 with reference TRBV5-4 and TRBJ2-3 gives the whole variable domain ETGVTQSPTHLIKTRGQQVTLRCSSQSGHNTVSWYQQALGQGPQFIFQYYREEENGRGNFPPRFSGLQFPNYSSELNVNALELDDSALYLCASSPQGTSTDTQYFGPGTRLTVL.

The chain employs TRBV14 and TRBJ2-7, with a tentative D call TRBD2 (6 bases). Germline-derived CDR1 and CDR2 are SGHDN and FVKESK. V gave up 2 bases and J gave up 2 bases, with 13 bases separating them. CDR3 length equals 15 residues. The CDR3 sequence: CASSQWGVGAYEQYF. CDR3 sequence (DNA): TGTGCCAGCAGCCAATGGGGGGTCGGCGCCTACGAGCAGTACTTC.